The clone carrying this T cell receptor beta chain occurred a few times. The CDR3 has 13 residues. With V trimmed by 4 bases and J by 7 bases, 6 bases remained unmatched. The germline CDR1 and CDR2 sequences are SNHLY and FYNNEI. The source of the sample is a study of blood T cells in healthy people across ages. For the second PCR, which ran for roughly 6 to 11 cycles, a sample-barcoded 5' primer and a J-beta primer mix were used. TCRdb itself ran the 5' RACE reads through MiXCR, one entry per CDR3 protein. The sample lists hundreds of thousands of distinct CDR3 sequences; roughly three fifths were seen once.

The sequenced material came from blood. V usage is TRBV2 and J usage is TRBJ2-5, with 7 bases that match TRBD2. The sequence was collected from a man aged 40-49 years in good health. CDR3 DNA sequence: TGTGCCAGCAGTGGCGGGGGTGGAGGGACCCAGTACTTC. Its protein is CASSGGGGGTQYF.